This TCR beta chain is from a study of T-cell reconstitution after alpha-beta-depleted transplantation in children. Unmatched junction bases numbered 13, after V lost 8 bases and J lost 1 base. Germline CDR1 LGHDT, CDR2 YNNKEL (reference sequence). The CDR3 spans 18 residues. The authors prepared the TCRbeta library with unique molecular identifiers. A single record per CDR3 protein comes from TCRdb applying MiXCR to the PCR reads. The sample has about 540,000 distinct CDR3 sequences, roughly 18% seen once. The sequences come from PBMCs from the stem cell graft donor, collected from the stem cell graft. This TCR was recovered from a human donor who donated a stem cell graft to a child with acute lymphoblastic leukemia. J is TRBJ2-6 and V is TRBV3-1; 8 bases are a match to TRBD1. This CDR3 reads CASCNRGDRLSGANVLTF. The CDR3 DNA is TGTGCCAGCTGCAATCGCGGGGACAGGCTTTCTGGGGCCAACGTCCTGACTTTC.